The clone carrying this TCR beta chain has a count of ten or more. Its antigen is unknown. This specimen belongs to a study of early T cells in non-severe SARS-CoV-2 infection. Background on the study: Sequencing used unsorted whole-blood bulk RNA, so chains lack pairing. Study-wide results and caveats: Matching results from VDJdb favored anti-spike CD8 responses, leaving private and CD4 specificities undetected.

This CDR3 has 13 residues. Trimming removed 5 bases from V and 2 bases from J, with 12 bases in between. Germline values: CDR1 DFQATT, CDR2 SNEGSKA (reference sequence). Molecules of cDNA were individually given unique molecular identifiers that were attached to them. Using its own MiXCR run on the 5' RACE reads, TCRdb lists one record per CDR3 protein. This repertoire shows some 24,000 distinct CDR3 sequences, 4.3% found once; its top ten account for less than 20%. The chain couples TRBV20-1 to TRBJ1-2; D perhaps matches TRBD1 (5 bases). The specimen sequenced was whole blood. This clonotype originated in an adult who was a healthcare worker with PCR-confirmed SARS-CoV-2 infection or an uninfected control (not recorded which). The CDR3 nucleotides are TGCAGTGCTTTAGCGACAGCCAACTATGGCTACACCTTC. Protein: CSALATANYGYTF.